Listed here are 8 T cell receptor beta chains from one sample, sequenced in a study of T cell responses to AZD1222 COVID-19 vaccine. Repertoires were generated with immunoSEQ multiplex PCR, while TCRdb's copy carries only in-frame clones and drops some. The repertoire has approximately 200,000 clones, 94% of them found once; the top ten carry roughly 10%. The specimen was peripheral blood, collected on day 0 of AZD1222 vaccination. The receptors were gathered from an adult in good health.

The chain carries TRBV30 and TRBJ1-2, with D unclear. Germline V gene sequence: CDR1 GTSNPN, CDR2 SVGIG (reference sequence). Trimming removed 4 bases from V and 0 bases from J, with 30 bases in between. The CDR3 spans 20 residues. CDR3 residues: CAWISPAADGFARTNYGYTF. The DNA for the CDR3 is TGTGCCTGGATATCCCCAGCGGCGGACGGATTCGCGCGGACTAACTATGGCTACACCTTC.

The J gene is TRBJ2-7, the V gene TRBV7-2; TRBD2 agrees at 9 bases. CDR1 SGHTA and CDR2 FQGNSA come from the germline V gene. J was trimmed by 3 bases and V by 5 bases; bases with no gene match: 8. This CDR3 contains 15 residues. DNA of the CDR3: TGTGCCAGCAGCCCTACTAGCGGGTACGTCTACGAGCAGTACTTC. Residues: CASSPTSGYVYEQYF. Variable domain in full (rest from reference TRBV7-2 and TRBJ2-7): GAGVSQSPSNKVTEKGKDVELRCDPISGHTALYWYRQSLGQGLEFLIYFQGNSAPDKSGLPSDRFSAERTGGSVSTLTIQRTQQEDSAVYLCASSPTSGYVYEQYFGPGTRLTVT.

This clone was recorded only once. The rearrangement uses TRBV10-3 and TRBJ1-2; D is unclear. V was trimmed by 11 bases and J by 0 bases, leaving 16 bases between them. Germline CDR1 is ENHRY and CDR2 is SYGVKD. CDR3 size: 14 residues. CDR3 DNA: TGTGCCCATTCCCCGGGCGAGACTAACTATGGCTACACCTTC. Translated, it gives CAHSPGETNYGYTF.

The CDR3 protein is CASSPLAGGEQFF. Written as DNA, the CDR3 is TGTGCCAGCAGCCCACTAGCGGGAGGTGAGCAGTTCTTC. The rearrangement links TRBV9 to TRBJ2-1; 12 nucleotides agree with TRBD2. This CDR3 spans 13 amino acids. Germline V gene data show CDR1 as SGDLS and CDR2 as YYNGEE. Trimming took 4 bases from V and 9 from J; bases not matched to a gene: 2.

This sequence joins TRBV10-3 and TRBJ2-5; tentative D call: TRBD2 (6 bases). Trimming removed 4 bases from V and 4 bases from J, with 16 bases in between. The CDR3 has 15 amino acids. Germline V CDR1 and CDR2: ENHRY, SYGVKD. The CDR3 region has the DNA TGTGCCATCAGTGGGCTTGCGGGACCCCCAGAGACCCAGTACTTC. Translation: CAISGLAGPPETQYF.

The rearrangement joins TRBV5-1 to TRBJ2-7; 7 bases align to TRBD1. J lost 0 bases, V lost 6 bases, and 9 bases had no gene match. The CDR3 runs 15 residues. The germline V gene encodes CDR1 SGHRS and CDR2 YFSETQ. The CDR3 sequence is CASTAYRGDSYEQYF. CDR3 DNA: TGCGCCAGCACCGCGTACAGGGGAGACTCCTACGAGCAGTACTTC. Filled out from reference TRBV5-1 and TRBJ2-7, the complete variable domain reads KAGVTQTPRYLIKTRGQQVTLSCSPISGHRSVSWYQQTPGQGLQFLFEYFSETQRNKGNFPGRFSGRQFSNSRSEMNVSTLELGDSALYLCASTAYRGDSYEQYFGPGTRLTVT.

The CDR3 DNA sequence: TGTGCCAGCAGTGGCCGGGACAGGACTCGCCGGAGGGAGCAGTACTTC. The encoded protein is CASSGRDRTRRREQYF. The chain joins TRBV6-1 to TRBJ2-7; 8 positions agree with TRBD1. V gave up 4 bases and J gave up 7 bases; unmatched junction bases: 15. The length of the CDR3 is 16 residues. Germline lookup yields CDR1 MNHNS and CDR2 SASEGT.

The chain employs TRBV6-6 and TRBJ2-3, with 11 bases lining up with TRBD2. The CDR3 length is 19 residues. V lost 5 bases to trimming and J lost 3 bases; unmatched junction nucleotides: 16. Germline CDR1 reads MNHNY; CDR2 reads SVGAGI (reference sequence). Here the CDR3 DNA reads TGTGCCAGCAGTCAAACCGGGGTAGCGGGAGGGTCCTTGACAGATACGCAGTATTTT. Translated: CASSQTGVAGGSLTDTQYF.